A selection of T cell receptor beta chains follows, all from one sample in a study of T cell responses to AZD1222 COVID-19 vaccine. TCRdb keeps only in-frame clones here, not all; method: immunoSEQ multiplex PCR. Of roughly 53,000 clones listed, 85% to 90% are singletons. Sequenced material: peripheral blood, taken on day 0 of MenACWY control vaccination. The receptors stem from an adult in good health. CDR3s include the opening cysteine and the closing phenylalanine or tryptophan. A D gene is named only where the DNA matches it firmly. Clone size appears in some rows only: once, few, many, or a class for an expanded clone.

d_gene	v_gene	abundance	j_gene	CDR3nt	CDR3aa
TRBD1	TRBV29-1	medium-sized	TRBJ2-7	TGCAGCGGCCGACAGGGGGAGACGTACGAGCAGTACTTC	CSGRQGETYEQYF
TRBD1	TRBV28	-	TRBJ1-2	TGTGCCAGCAGTTGGGGGACAGGGGGGGATTATGGCTACACCTTC	CASSWGTGGDYGYTF
-	TRBV7-9	-	TRBJ2-5	TGTGCCTCCAGGACGGGGGGCCCCCAAGAGACCCAGTACTTC	CASRTGGPQETQYF
-	TRBV10-3	-	TRBJ1-1	TGTGCCATCAAACGGACGGGGAACACTGAAGCTTTCTTT	CAIKRTGNTEAFF
-	TRBV7-2	once	TRBJ2-7	TGTGCCAGCAGCCCAAGGACAAGGGCATACGAGCAGTACTTC	CASSPRTRAYEQYF
-	TRBV24-1	-	TRBJ1-2	TGTGCCACCAGTGAAACCCGTCAGGGGATGTATGGCTACACCTTC	CATSETRQGMYGYTF
TRBD2	TRBV29-1	once	TRBJ2-3	TGCAGCGTCCGAGGTTCTAGCGGGAGGGCCTATGTAGATACGCAGTATTTT	CSVRGSSGRAYVDTQYF
-	TRBV9	-	TRBJ2-2	TGTGCCAGCAGCGTAGCCCCAGGGGCCGGGGAGCTGTTTTTT	CASSVAPGAGELFF
-	TRBV5-1	-	TRBJ2-7	TGCGCCAGCAGCTTGGTGGTGGGGTTTGATCAGGAGCAGTACTTC	CASSLVVGFDQEQYF
TRBD2	TRBV7-9	-	TRBJ2-1	TGTGCCAGCAGCCTCCGGACTAGCGGGAGGCAGAATGAGCAGTTCTTC	CASSLRTSGRQNEQFF
-	TRBV11-2	-	TRBJ2-7	TGTGCCAGCAGCTTAGTTGGAGGGGGCCAGTACGAGCAGTACTTC	CASSLVGGGQYEQYF
TRBD2	TRBV9	-	TRBJ2-7	TGTGCCAGCAGCGTAGGGCTAGCGGGCTCCTACGAGCAGTACTTC	CASSVGLAGSYEQYF
-	TRBV28	-	TRBJ1-1	TGTGCCAGCAGTCAAGACTTCCCTTGGGGGGTACAGAACACTGAAGCTTTCTTT	CASSQDFPWGVQNTEAFF
-	TRBV19	once	TRBJ2-3	TGTGCCAGTAGTATCGGCGGTACGCAGTATTTT	CASSIGGTQYF
TRBD1	TRBV19	-	TRBJ1-1	TGTGCCAGTAATGCAGGGGGCACTGAAGCTTTCTTT	CASNAGGTEAFF
-	TRBV7-9	once	TRBJ1-1	TGTGCCAGCAGCTTAACCAGGGATGATGAAGCTTTCTTT	CASSLTRDDEAFF
TRBD1	TRBV19	-	TRBJ1-5	TGTGCCAGTAGTATAAGGGGGACAGCAGATCAGCCCCAGCATTTT	CASSIRGTADQPQHF
-	TRBV6-2/TRBV6-3	-	TRBJ2-5	TGTGCCAGCAGTTCCCTAGTCGGAGAGGCCCAGTACTTC	CASSSLVGEAQYF
-	TRBV28	-	TRBJ1-5	TGTGCCAGCAGGTCTGACCAGCCCCAGCATTTT	CASRSDQPQHF
-	TRBV6-2/TRBV6-3	-	TRBJ1-1	TGTGCCAGCAGTTCGTATGAAATGAACACTGAAGCTTTCTTT	CASSSYEMNTEAFF
-	TRBV3-1/TRBV3-2	-	TRBJ2-5	TGTGCCAGCAGCCAAGGGGGCGGGGCCCAGTACTTC	CASSQGGGAQYF
-	TRBV30	-	TRBJ1-3	TGTGCCTTATCACCTCACTCTGGAAACACCATATATTTT	CALSPHSGNTIYF
TRBD1	TRBV18	-	TRBJ1-1	TGTGCCAGCTCACCATTACCGGGACAGGGAGCTTTCTTT	CASSPLPGQGAFF
-	TRBV4-2	-	TRBJ1-5	TGTGCCAGCAGCCAAGATGTCAGCAATCAGCCCCAGCATTTT	CASSQDVSNQPQHF
-	TRBV3-1/TRBV3-2	-	TRBJ2-2	TGTGCCAGCAGCGCGGACGAGAACACCGGGGAGCTGTTTTTT	CASSADENTGELFF
-	TRBV6-5	-	TRBJ1-6	TGTGCCAGCGACGGTCCTTCACCCCTCCACTTT	CASDGPSPLHF
-	TRBV19	-	TRBJ1-2	TGTGCCAGTAGTTGGGACGGTCTCTATGGCTACACCTTC	CASSWDGLYGYTF
-	TRBV2	-	TRBJ2-5	TGTGCCAGCAGCGATCCCGGGACAGCGGGAGAGACCCAGTACTTC	CASSDPGTAGETQYF
TRBD2	TRBV27	-	TRBJ2-1	TGTGCCAGCGCACATTCCCTTAGCGGGAACAATGAGCAGTTCTTC	CASAHSLSGNNEQFF
-	TRBV4-2	medium-sized	TRBJ2-2	TGTGCCAGCAGCCAAGAGAGGGTGAACACCGGGGAGCTGTTTTTT	CASSQERVNTGELFF
TRBD2	TRBV28	-	TRBJ2-5	TGTGCCAGCAGTACGACTAGCGGCCAAGAGACCCAGTACTTC	CASSTTSGQETQYF
TRBD1	TRBV7-2	-	TRBJ2-7	TGTGCCAGCAGCTTGGCGGGACAGGGGCCCTACGAGCAGTACTTC	CASSLAGQGPYEQYF
-	TRBV30	-	TRBJ1-6	TGTGCACTGGATACGAGGAGCTCCTATAATTCACCCCTCCACTTT	CALDTRSSYNSPLHF
TRBD1	TRBV28	-	TRBJ1-6	TGTGCCAGCAGAACCGGGACAGCAAATTCACCCCTCCACTTT	CASRTGTANSPLHF
TRBD2	TRBV11-2	-	TRBJ2-7	TGTGCCAGCAGCTTAGGACTAGCGGGAGTCTACGAGCAGTACTTC	CASSLGLAGVYEQYF
-	TRBV11-1	-	TRBJ2-2	TGTGCCAGCACCAATTACGGGGAGCTGTTTTTT	CASTNYGELFF
-	TRBV7-9	-	TRBJ2-7	TGTGCCAGCAGCTTCGCGGACTACTACGAGCAGTACTTC	CASSFADYYEQYF
-	TRBV29-1	-	TRBJ2-1	TGCAGCGCTACCGGGGCAGCCCTTACCTACAATGAGCAGTTCTTC	CSATGAALTYNEQFF
TRBD2	TRBV5-1	once	TRBJ2-1	TGCGCCAGCAGCTCACTAGCGGGAGTGAAATCCTACAATGAGCAGTTCTTC	CASSSLAGVKSYNEQFF
-	TRBV3-1/TRBV3-2	-	TRBJ1-4	TGTGCCAGCAGCCAAATTATTGGTGAGGGGAGTGAAAAACTGTTTTTT	CASSQIIGEGSEKLFF
-	TRBV18	few	TRBJ1-1	TGTGCCAGCTCACCACGGTCAGGGGATCCCACTGAAGCTTTCTTT	CASSPRSGDPTEAFF
TRBD1	TRBV19	-	TRBJ2-1	TGTGCCAGTAGGGCCACAGGGGGCGCAGGGGAGCAGTTCTTC	CASRATGGAGEQFF
-	TRBV6-2/TRBV6-3	-	TRBJ2-7	TGTGCCAGCAGTTACTCCGGGCGGCCGAAGCAGTACTTC	CASSYSGRPKQYF
TRBD2	TRBV4-3	-	TRBJ2-7	TGCGCCAGCAGCCAAGATCTCGGATCTAGCGGGAGTCCGGGGTACGAGCAGTACTTC	CASSQDLGSSGSPGYEQYF
TRBD2	TRBV3-1/TRBV3-2	-	TRBJ2-7	TGTGCCAGCAGCCTCCTGAGACTAGCGGAAACCTACGAGCAGTACTTC	CASSLLRLAETYEQYF
TRBD1	TRBV28	once	TRBJ2-4	TGTGCCAGCAGTTTGGGACAGTCAATAGCCAAAAACATTCAGTACTTC	CASSLGQSIAKNIQYF
TRBD2	TRBV19	-	TRBJ2-3	TGTGCCAGTAGTATTAGTGCGGGAGTGGATACGCAGTATTTT	CASSISAGVDTQYF